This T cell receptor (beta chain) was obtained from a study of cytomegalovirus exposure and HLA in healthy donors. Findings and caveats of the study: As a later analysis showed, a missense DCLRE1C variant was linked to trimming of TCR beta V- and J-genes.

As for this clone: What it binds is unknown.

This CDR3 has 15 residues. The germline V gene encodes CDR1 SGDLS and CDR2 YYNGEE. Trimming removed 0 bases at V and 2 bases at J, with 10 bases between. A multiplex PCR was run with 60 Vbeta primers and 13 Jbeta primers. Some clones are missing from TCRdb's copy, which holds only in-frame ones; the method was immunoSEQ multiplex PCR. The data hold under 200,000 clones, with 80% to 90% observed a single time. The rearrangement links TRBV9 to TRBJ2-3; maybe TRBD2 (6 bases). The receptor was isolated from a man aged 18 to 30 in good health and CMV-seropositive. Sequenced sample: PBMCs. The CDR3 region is CASSVGGTYTDTQYF. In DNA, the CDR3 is TGTGCCAGCAGCGTAGGGGGGACTTACACAGATACGCAGTATTTT.